The rows below give T cell receptor beta chains drawn from one sample of a study of T cell therapy after organ transplantation. Sequenced by immunoSEQ multiplex PCR; TCRdb stores in-frame clones only, minus some. The sample has over 45,000 clones, approximately 94% seen once. These receptors' antigens are unknown. This specimen consisted of CD8+ T cells from blood, obtained before autologous CMV-specific T cell therapy. The receptors were gathered from a human patient who had received a solid organ transplant and had CMV disease. Each CDR3 is given with its conserved first and last residue. A D gene is named only where the DNA matches it firmly. A clone size is listed for some rows: how often the clone was seen (once, few, many), or a class if it is expanded.

D | J | V | size | DNA | CDR3
NA | TRBJ1-1 | TRBV2 | NA | TGTGCCGCCCCCAGGGCGGACACTGAAGCTTTCTTT | CAAPRADTEAFF
TRBD1 | TRBJ1-2 | TRBV5-6 | NA | TGTGCCAGCAGCTCGGGACAGTCGAACACCTTC | CASSSGQSNTF
NA | TRBJ1-1 | TRBV30 | NA | TGTGCCGTTGGACAACGAAACACTGAAGCTTTCTTT | CAVGQRNTEAFF
NA | TRBJ2-3 | TRBV5-1 | NA | TGCGCCAGCAGCTTGAGGGGGTCCCTGGACAGTTCCTTCACAGATACGCAGTATTTT | CASSLRGSLDSSFTDTQYF
NA | TRBJ2-1 | TRBV10-2 | NA | TGCGCCAGCAGTGTAGGGGGTGAGCAGTTCTTC | CASSVGGEQFF
TRBD1 | TRBJ1-1 | TRBV30 | NA | TGTGCCTGGACCGGACAGGGTGGAACTGAAGCTTTCTTT | CAWTGQGGTEAFF
TRBD1 | TRBJ1-5 | TRBV6-5 | NA | TGTGCCAGCAGGCCGGGACAGGGTCTCAATCAGCCCCAGCATTTT | CASRPGQGLNQPQHF
TRBD2 | TRBJ2-5 | TRBV11-2 | NA | TGTGCCAGCAGCTTAGTCGGTAGCGGGAGCTTGGAGACCCAGTACTTC | CASSLVGSGSLETQYF
NA | TRBJ1-1 | TRBV15 | NA | TGTGCCACCAGCAGAGTACGTCAAGCTGAAGCTTTCTTT | CATSRVRQAEAFF
NA | TRBJ1-2 | TRBV6-5 | NA | TGTGCCAGCAGTTACGAGGAGGGCTATGGCTACACCTTC | CASSYEEGYGYTF
NA | TRBJ2-7 | TRBV11-2 | NA | TGTGCCAGCAGCTTCCAGGAAAGCTTTCTCTACGAGCAGTACTTC | CASSFQESFLYEQYF
NA | TRBJ2-7 | TRBV14 | NA | TGTGCCAGCAGCCAAGGGGTGGTTACCGGGGACGAGCAGTACTTC | CASSQGVVTGDEQYF
TRBD2 | TRBJ2-1 | TRBV4-3 | NA | TGCGCCAGCAGCCAGGGCCAGGGACTAGCGGACAATGAGCAGTTCTTC | CASSQGQGLADNEQFF
TRBD1 | TRBJ2-7 | TRBV27 | NA | TGTGCCGTCCTAACAGGGGGCGAGCAGTACTTC | CAVLTGGEQYF
NA | TRBJ1-2 | TRBV6-5 | few | TGTGCCAGCAGGCTCCCCGACAGCTATGGCTACACCTTC | CASRLPDSYGYTF
TRBD2 | TRBJ2-7 | TRBV4-2 | NA | TGTGCCAGCAGCGAGACGACTAGCGGAACCTACGAGCAGTACTTC | CASSETTSGTYEQYF
NA | TRBJ2-7 | TRBV5-1 | once | TGCGCCAGCAGCTTTGGGGATGTAAGTTACGAGCAGTACTTC | CASSFGDVSYEQYF
TRBD1 | TRBJ1-5 | TRBV7-6 | NA | TGTGCCAGCAGCTTAACCGGACAGGGACATCAGCCCCAGCATTTT | CASSLTGQGHQPQHF
NA | TRBJ1-4 | TRBV7-9 | once | TGTGCCAGCAGCCAAGTTTCTTCTGGTGGTGAAAAACTGTTTTTT | CASSQVSSGGEKLFF
NA | TRBJ2-1 | TRBV2 | NA | TGTGCCAGCAGTGAATGGCGGGATGAGCAGTTCTTC | CASSEWRDEQFF
NA | TRBJ1-3 | TRBV6-5 | NA | TGTGCCAGCAGTTACTCGCCCCAGGGATCCATATATTTT | CASSYSPQGSIYF
TRBD2 | TRBJ2-5 | TRBV7-9 | once | TGTGCCAGCAGCGAACTAGCGGCAAGTGAGACCCAGTACTTC | CASSELAASETQYF
TRBD1 | TRBJ1-2 | TRBV14 | NA | TGTGCCAGCAGCCAAACAGGGGGCTATGGCTACACCTTC | CASSQTGGYGYTF